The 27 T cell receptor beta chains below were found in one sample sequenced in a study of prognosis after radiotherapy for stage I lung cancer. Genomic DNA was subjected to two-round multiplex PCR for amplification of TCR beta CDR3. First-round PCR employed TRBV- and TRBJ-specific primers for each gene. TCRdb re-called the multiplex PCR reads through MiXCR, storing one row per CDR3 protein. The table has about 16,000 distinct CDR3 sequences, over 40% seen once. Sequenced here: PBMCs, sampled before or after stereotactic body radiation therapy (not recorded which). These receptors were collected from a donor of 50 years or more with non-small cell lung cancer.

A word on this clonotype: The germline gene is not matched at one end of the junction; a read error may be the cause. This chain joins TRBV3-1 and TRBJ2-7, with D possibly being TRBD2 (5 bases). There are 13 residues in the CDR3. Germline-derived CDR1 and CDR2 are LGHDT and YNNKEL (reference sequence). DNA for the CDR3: TGTGCCAGCAGCGATGGGAGCTCCTACGAGAAGTACTTC. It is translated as CASSDGSSYEKYF.

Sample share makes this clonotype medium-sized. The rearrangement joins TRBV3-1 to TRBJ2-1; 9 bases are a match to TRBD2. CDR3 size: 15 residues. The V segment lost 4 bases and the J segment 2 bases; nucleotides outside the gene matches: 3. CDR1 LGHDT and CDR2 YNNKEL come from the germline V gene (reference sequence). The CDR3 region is CASSLIAGAYNEQFF. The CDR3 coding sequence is TGTGCCAGCAGCCTTATAGCGGGAGCCTACAATGAGCAGTTCTTC.

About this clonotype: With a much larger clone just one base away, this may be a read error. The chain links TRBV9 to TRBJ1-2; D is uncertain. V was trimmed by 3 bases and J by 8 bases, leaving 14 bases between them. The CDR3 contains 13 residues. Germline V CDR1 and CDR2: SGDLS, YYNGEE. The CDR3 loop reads CASSAALVVGYTF. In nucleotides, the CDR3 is TGTGCCAGCAGCGCCGCACTGGTCGTAGGCTACACCTTC.

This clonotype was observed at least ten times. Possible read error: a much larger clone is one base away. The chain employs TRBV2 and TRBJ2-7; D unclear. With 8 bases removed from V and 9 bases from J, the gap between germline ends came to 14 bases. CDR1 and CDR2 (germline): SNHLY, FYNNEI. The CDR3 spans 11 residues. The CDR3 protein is CASVDRDGQYF. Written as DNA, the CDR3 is TGTGCCAGCGTAGATAGAGACGGGCAGTACTTC.

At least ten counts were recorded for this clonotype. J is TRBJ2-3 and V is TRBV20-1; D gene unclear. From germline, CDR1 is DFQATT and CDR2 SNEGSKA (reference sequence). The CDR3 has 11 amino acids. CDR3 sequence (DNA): TGCAGGGCGGTGAGCACAGATACGCAGTATTTT. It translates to CRAVSTDTQYF.

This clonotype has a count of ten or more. CDR3 sequence (DNA): TGTGCCTGGAAAAGGGGAGTTACACCCCTCCACTTT. It is translated as CAWKRGVTPLHF. This chain joins TRBV30 and TRBJ1-6; TRBD1 might be the D (5 bases). Between the trimmed V and J ends, which lost 4 bases and 11 bases, there was a span of 12 bases. Germline CDR1 and CDR2: GTSNPN and SVGIG (reference sequence). CDR3 length: 12 residues.

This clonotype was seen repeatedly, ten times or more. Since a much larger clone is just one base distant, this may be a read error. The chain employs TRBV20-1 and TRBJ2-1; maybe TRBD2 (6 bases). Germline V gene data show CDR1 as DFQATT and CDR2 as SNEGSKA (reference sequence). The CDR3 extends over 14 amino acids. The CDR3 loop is CSAGDPAGSFEQFF. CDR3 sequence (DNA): TGCAGTGCTGGAGATCCTGCGGGGAGCTTTGAGCAGTTCTTC.

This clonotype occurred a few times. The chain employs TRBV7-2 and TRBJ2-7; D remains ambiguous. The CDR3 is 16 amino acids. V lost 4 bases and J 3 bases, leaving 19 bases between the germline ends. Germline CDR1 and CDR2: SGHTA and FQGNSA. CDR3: CASSSGRAANNYEQYF. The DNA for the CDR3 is TGTGCCAGCAGCTCAGGCCGGGCCGCAAACAACTACGAGCAGTACTTC.

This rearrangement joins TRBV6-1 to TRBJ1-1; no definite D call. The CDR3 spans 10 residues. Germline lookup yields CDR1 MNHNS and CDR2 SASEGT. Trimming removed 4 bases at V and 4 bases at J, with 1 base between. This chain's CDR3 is CASSATEAFF. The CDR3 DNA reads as TGTGCCAGCAGTGCCACTGAAGCTTTCTTT.

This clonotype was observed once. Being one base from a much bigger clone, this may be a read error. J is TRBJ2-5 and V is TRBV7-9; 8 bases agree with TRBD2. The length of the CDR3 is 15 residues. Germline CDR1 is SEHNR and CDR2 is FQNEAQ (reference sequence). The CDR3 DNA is TGTGTCAGCAGCCCCTTACTAGCGGACCAAGAGACCCAGTACTTC. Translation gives CVSSPLLADQETQYF.

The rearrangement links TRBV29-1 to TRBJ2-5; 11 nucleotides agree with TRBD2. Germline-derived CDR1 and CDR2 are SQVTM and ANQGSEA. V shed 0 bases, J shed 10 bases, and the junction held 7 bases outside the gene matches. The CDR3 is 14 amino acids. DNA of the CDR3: TGCAGCGTTGAAGACTTGACTAGCGGGGTGGGCCAGTACTTC. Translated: CSVEDLTSGVGQYF.

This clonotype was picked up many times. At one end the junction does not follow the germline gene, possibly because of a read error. CDR3 DNA: TGTGCTAGCAGCACAGGGTACCAAGAGACCCAGTACTTC. It specifies CASSTGYQETQYF. The chain employs TRBV7-7 and TRBJ2-5; tentatively, D is TRBD1 (6 bases). Germline CDR1 is SSHAT and CDR2 is FNYEAQ (reference sequence). There are 13 residues in the CDR3.

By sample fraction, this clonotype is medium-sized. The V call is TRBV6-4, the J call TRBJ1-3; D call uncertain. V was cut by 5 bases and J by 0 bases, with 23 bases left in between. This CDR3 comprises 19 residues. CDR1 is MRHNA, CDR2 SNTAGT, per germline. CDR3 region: CASSPRSMGMAGSGNTIYF. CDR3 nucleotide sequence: TGTGCCAGCAGTCCCCGGTCTATGGGGATGGCGGGCTCTGGAAACACCATATATTTT.

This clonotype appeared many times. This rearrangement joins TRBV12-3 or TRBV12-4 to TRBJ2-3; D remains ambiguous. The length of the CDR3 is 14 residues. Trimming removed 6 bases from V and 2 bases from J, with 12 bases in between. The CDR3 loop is CASSPRTLTDTQYF. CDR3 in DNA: TGTGCCAGCAGCCCCCGGACCCTCACAGATACGCAGTATTTT.

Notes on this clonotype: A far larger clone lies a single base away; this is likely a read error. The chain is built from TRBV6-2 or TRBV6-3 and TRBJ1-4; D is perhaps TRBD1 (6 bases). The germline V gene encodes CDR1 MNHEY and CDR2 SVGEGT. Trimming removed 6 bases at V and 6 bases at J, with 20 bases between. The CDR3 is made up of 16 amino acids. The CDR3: CASRITGCGVHEKLFF. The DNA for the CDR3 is TGTGCCAGCAGGATAACAGGGTGCGGCGTTCATGAAAAACTGTTTTTT.

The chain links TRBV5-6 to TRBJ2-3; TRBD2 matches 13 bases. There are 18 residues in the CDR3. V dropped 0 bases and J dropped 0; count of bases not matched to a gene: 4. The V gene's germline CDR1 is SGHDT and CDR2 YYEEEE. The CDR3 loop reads CASSLELAGGPSTDTQYF. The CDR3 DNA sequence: TGTGCCAGCAGCTTGGAACTAGCGGGAGGGCCTAGCACAGATACGCAGTATTTT.

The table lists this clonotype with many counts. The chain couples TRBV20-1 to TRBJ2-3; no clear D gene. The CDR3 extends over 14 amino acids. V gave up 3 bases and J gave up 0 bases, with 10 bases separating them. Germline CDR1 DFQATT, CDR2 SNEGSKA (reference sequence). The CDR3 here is CSARPLTSTDTQYF. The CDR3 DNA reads TGCAGTGCTAGGCCGTTAACAAGCACAGATACGCAGTATTTT.

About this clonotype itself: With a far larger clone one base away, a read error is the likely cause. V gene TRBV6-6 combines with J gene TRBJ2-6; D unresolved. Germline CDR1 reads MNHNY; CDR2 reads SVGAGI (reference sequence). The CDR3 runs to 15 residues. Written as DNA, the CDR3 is TGTGCCAGCAGTTACCCGGTAACTGGGGTCAACGTCCTGACTTTC. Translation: CASSYPVTGVNVLTF.

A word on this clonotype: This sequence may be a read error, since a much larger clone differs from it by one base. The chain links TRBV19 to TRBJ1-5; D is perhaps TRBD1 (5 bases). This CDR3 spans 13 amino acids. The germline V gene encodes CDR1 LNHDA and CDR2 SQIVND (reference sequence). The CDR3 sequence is CASSGDGNQPKHF. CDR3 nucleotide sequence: TGTGCCAGTAGTGGGGACGGGAATCAGCCCAAGCATTTT.

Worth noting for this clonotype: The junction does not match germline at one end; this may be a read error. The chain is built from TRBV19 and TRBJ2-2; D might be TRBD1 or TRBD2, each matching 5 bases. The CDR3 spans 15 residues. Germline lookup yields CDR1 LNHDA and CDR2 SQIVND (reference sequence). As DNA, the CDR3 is TGTGCCAGTAGTATAATCCAGGGACCCACCGGGGAGCTGGTTTTT. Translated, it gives CASSIIQGPTGELVF.

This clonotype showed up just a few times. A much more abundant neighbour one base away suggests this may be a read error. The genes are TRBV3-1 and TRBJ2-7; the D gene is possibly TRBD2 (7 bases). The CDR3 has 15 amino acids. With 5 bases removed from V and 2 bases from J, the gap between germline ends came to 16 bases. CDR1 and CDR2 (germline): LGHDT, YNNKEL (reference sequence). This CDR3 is CASSSIGGLAYEQYF. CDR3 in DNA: TGTGCCAGCAGCTCTATCGGGGGGCTCGCCTACGAGCAGTACTTC.

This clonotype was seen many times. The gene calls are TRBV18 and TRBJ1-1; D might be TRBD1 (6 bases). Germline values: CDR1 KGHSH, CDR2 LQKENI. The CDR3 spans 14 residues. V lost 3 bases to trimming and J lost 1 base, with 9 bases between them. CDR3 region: CASSPDRQNTEAFF. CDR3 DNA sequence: TGTGCCAGCTCACCTGACAGGCAGAACACTGAAGCTTTCTTT.

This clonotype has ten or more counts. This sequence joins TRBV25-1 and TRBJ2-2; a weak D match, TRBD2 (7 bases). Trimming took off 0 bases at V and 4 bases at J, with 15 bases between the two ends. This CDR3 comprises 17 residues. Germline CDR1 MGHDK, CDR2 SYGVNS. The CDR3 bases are TGTGCCAGCAGTGAATACATGGCGGGGGCGGGCACCGGGGAGCTGTTTTTT. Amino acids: CASSEYMAGAGTGELFF.

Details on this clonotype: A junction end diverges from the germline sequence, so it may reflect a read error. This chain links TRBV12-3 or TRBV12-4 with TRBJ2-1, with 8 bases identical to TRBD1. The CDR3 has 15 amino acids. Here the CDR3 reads CASSLGQGASNEQFF. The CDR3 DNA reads TGTGCCAGCAGCCTAGGGCAGGGGGCGTCCAATGAGCAGTTCTTT.

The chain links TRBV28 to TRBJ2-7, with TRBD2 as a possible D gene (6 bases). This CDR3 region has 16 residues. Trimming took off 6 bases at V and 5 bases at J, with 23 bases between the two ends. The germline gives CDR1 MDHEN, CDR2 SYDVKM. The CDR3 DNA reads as TGTGCCAGCAGGGGAAGACCGGGACTGAGTAGTAACGAGCAGTACTTC. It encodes CASRGRPGLSSNEQYF.

The CDR3 sequence: CASSFEQGARSNEQFF. CDR3 sequence (DNA): TGCGCCAGCAGCTTTGAACAGGGGGCTAGGAGCAATGAGCAGTTCTTC. V usage is TRBV5-1 and J usage is TRBJ2-1; 9 nucleotides align to TRBD1. The length of the CDR3 is 16 residues. CDR1 is SGHRS, CDR2 YFSETQ, per germline. V shed 2 bases and J 6 bases; nucleotides not matched to a gene: 9.

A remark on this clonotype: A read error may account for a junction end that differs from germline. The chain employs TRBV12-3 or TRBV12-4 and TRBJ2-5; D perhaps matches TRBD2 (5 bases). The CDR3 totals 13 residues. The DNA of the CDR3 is TGTTCCAGCGGTTCTTCCATGGGGGAGACCCAGTACTTC. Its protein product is CSSGSSMGETQYF.